The 4 T cell receptor beta chains below were found in one sample sequenced in a study of CD8 T cells in Susac syndrome. It was with random hexamers that roughly 0.45 to 1 ug RNA was reverse transcribed. A single record per CDR3 protein comes from TCRdb applying MiXCR to the immunoSEQ multiplex PCR reads. The repertoire holds roughly 89,000 distinct CDR3 sequences, with 95% to 97% as singletons. The sample taken for sequencing was CD8+ T cells from PBMCs. The receptor set was obtained from a human donor with Susac syndrome.

The chain combines TRBV19 with TRBJ2-1; 13 bases match TRBD2. The V gene's germline CDR1 is LNHDA and CDR2 SQIVND (reference sequence). Trimming took 7 bases from V and 6 from J; bases not matched to a gene: 9. This CDR3 comprises 16 residues. The CDR3 sequence: CASTLSGLAGPNEQFF. CDR3 nucleotide sequence: TGTGCCAGTACCTTATCGGGACTAGCGGGGCCCAATGAGCAGTTCTTC.

The V call is TRBV6-1, the J call TRBJ2-6; D not resolved. V lost 3 bases and J lost 0, with 12 bases in between. The CDR3 has 17 amino acids. Germline CDR1 is MNHNS and CDR2 is SASEGT. CDR3 sequence: CASSDGRIVSGANVLTF. CDR3 coding DNA: TGTGCCAGCAGTGACGGTAGAATAGTCTCTGGGGCCAACGTCCTGACTTTC.

The V call is TRBV7-2, the J call TRBJ2-1; no clear D. The V gene lost 3 bases and the J gene lost 0 bases, with 12 bases spanning the gap. Looked up from germline, CDR1 is SGHTA and CDR2 is FQGNSA. CDR3 size: 16 residues. CDR3 region: CASSLRESISYNEQFF. Written as DNA, the CDR3 is TGTGCCAGCAGCTTGCGCGAGTCCATCTCCTACAATGAGCAGTTCTTC.

The V gene is TRBV10-3, the J gene TRBJ2-2; 13 positions agree with TRBD2. The CDR3 runs to 17 residues. The trim removed 6 bases at V and 7 bases at J, leaving 11 bases unmatched. CDR1 ENHRY and CDR2 SYGVKD come from the germline V gene. The CDR3 nucleotides read TGTGCCATCAGCCAGAGGACTAGCGGGAGCGTCGGCGGGGAGCTGTTTTTT. Translation gives CAISQRTSGSVGGELFF.